This is a list of T cell receptor beta chains from one sample in a study of T cell responses to AZD1222 COVID-19 vaccine. Sequencing used immunoSEQ multiplex PCR; TCRdb keeps in-frame clones, though not all of them. Among about 160,000 clones listed, 94% were seen once. Source: peripheral blood, taken on day 0 of AZD1222 vaccination. Source of these receptors: an adult in good health. CDR3s include the opening cysteine and the closing phenylalanine or tryptophan. A D gene is named only where the DNA matches it firmly. Where a row states a size, it is once, few, many or the class of an expanded clone; other rows omit it.

J: TRBJ1-3
D: -
size: -
V: TRBV2
DNA: TGTGCCAGCAGGGATACACAGGGTACTGGAAACACCATATATTTT
CDR3: CASRDTQGTGNTIYF

J: TRBJ1-5
D: -
size: -
V: TRBV4-3
DNA: TGCGCCAGCAGCCAAGATCTCAGCAATCAGCCCCAGCATTTT
CDR3: CASSQDLSNQPQHF

J: TRBJ2-6
D: -
size: -
V: TRBV6-1
DNA: TGTGCCAGCAGTGAAGCTTTGGCGCTGGGGGCCAACGTCCTGACTTTC
CDR3: CASSEALALGANVLTF

J: TRBJ1-3
D: -
size: -
V: TRBV5-1
DNA: TGCGCCAGCAGCATGGACCTCGGAAACACCATATATTTT
CDR3: CASSMDLGNTIYF

J: TRBJ2-5
D: -
size: -
V: TRBV6-2/TRBV6-3
DNA: TGTGCCAGCAGTGAGGGGGGAGAGACCCAGTACTTC
CDR3: CASSEGGETQYF

J: TRBJ2-1
D: TRBD2
size: once
V: TRBV19
DNA: TGTGCCAGTAATCTAGCGGGGGGTTTCAATGAGCAGTTCTTC
CDR3: CASNLAGGFNEQFF

J: TRBJ1-1
D: TRBD1
size: -
V: TRBV27
DNA: TGTGCCAGCAGGGCAGGGGGCATGGAAGCTTTCTTT
CDR3: CASRAGGMEAFF

J: TRBJ1-2
D: -
size: -
V: TRBV28
DNA: TGTGCCAGCAGTGGGGTCGCGGTCTATGGCTACACCTTC
CDR3: CASSGVAVYGYTF

J: TRBJ1-4
D: -
size: -
V: TRBV7-2
DNA: TGTGCCAGCAGCTTAAACCAACCGCCGGATGAAAAACTGTTTTTT
CDR3: CASSLNQPPDEKLFF

J: TRBJ1-4
D: TRBD1
size: -
V: TRBV5-8
DNA: TGTGCCAGCAGCCCCGGGACAGGAGGGGAAAAACTGTTTTTT
CDR3: CASSPGTGGEKLFF

J: TRBJ2-1
D: -
size: -
V: TRBV7-9
DNA: TGTGCCAGCAGCTTAGTTAACGAATACAATGAGCAGTTCTTC
CDR3: CASSLVNEYNEQFF

J: TRBJ2-3
D: -
size: -
V: TRBV7-8
DNA: TGTGCCAGCAGCTTAGGACAGCCTAGCACAGATACGCAGTATTTT
CDR3: CASSLGQPSTDTQYF

J: TRBJ1-1
D: -
size: -
V: TRBV7-8
DNA: TGTGCCAGCAGCCTAGCTGGGGGAAGCACTGAAGCTTTCTTT
CDR3: CASSLAGGSTEAFF

J: TRBJ2-5
D: -
size: -
V: TRBV5-6
DNA: TGTGCCAGCAGCTTCGGTCAAGAGACCCAGTACTTC
CDR3: CASSFGQETQYF

J: TRBJ1-2
D: -
size: once
V: TRBV10-3
DNA: TGTGCCATCAGTGAGTACAGGACAGTCTATGGCTACACCTTC
CDR3: CAISEYRTVYGYTF

J: TRBJ2-1
D: TRBD2
size: once
V: TRBV5-1
DNA: TGCGCCAGCAGCTCCACGACTAGCGGCATTTGGAATGAGCAGTTCTTC
CDR3: CASSSTTSGIWNEQFF

J: TRBJ1-1
D: -
size: -
V: TRBV6-5
DNA: TGTGCCAGCCGTCACAGGGAGAACACTGAAGCTTTCTTT
CDR3: CASRHRENTEAFF

J: TRBJ1-2
D: -
size: -
V: TRBV27
DNA: TGTGCCAGCAGTTTATTAGGTCGGGGGGGGCTAAACTATGGCTACACCTTC
CDR3: CASSLLGRGGLNYGYTF

J: TRBJ1-4
D: -
size: -
V: TRBV28
DNA: TGTGCCAGCAGTTTATTACCCCCCCTTGGCAGAGATAATGAAAAACTGTTTTTT
CDR3: CASSLLPPLGRDNEKLFF

J: TRBJ2-2
D: TRBD2
size: once
V: TRBV7-3
DNA: TGTGCCAGCAGCTTATTCGCTAGCGGGGTCGGGGAGCTGTTTTTT
CDR3: CASSLFASGVGELFF

J: TRBJ2-3
D: -
size: -
V: TRBV25-1
DNA: TGTGCCAGCAGTAATCCCATCGACACAGATACGCAGTATTTT
CDR3: CASSNPIDTDTQYF

J: TRBJ2-1
D: -
size: -
V: TRBV2
DNA: TGTGCCAGCAGTGGAGAAAGCGGATACAATGAGCAGTTCTTC
CDR3: CASSGESGYNEQFF

J: TRBJ1-2
D: -
size: -
V: TRBV7-8
DNA: TGTGCCAGCAGCTTAGGTGTTTCTGGGAATAACTATGGCTACACCTTC
CDR3: CASSLGVSGNNYGYTF

J: TRBJ1-4
D: -
size: -
V: TRBV14
DNA: TGTGCCAGCAGCCAAGATGAGTCAGGAGGGTGGCGTCCTAATGAAAAACTGTTTTTT
CDR3: CASSQDESGGWRPNEKLFF

J: TRBJ1-2
D: -
size: -
V: TRBV19
DNA: TGTGCCAGTAGCCTCAGGGAAGTGCACTATGGCTACACCTTC
CDR3: CASSLREVHYGYTF

J: TRBJ2-2
D: -
size: few
V: TRBV5-1
DNA: TGCGCCAGCAGCGGGGGACAGTCGGGGGCCGGGGAGCTGTTTTTT
CDR3: CASSGGQSGAGELFF

J: TRBJ1-5
D: -
size: -
V: TRBV19
DNA: TGTGCCAGTAGTGTCCGGGGGGATCAGCCCCAGCATTTT
CDR3: CASSVRGDQPQHF

J: TRBJ2-1
D: TRBD2
size: -
V: TRBV11-2
DNA: TGTGCCAGCAGCCTATACAGCGGGGGGAACGGGAATGAGCAGTTCTTC
CDR3: CASSLYSGGNGNEQFF

J: TRBJ1-1
D: -
size: -
V: TRBV2
DNA: TGTGCCAGCAGTTATGTTGAGGTTGGCACTGAAGCTTTCTTT
CDR3: CASSYVEVGTEAFF

J: TRBJ1-5
D: -
size: -
V: TRBV2
DNA: TGTGCCAGCGGGGCAAGAAATCAGCCCCAGCATTTT
CDR3: CASGARNQPQHF

J: TRBJ1-5
D: TRBD1
size: -
V: TRBV19
DNA: TGTGCCAGTAGTATGAGGGTGGGAGGACAGGGGGCGCGTCGGCCCCAGCATTTT
CDR3: CASSMRVGGQGARRPQHF

J: TRBJ2-5
D: -
size: -
V: TRBV10-3
DNA: TGTGCCATCAGCCCCCAAGGGGTCGCGGGGGAGACCCAGTACTTC
CDR3: CAISPQGVAGETQYF

J: TRBJ2-3
D: -
size: -
V: TRBV30
DNA: TGTGCCTGGAGTTGGGGCACAGATACGCAGTATTTT
CDR3: CAWSWGTDTQYF

J: TRBJ2-1
D: -
size: -
V: TRBV27
DNA: TGTGCCAGCAGTTTAAGAGGGAGCCTAGCCTACAATGAGCAGTTCTTC
CDR3: CASSLRGSLAYNEQFF